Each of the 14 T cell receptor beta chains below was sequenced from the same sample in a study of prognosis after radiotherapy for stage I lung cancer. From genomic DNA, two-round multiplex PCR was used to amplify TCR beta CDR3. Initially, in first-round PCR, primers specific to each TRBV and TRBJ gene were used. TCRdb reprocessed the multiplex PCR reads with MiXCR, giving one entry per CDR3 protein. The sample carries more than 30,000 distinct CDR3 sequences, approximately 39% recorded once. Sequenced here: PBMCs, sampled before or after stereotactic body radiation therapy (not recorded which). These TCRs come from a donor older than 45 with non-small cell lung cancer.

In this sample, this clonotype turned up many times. CDR3 protein: CSARDPGAENYEQYF. In nucleotides, the CDR3 is TGCAGTGCTAGAGATCCCGGGGCAGAAAACTACGAGCAGTACTTC. The chain employs TRBV20-1 and TRBJ2-7; tentatively, D is TRBD1 or TRBD2 (5 bases each). Germline CDR1 reads DFQATT; CDR2 reads SNEGSKA (reference sequence). CDR3 length: 15 amino acids. The ends were cut back, 0 bases at V and 3 bases at J, with 15 bases in the middle.

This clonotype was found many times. The chain's CDR3 is CASSFSTGGSTEQYF. In nucleotides, the CDR3 is TGTGCCAGCAGTTTCTCAACCGGGGGGTCTACCGAGCAGTACTTC. The chain employs TRBV27 and TRBJ2-7; 7 nucleotides line up with TRBD2. V was clipped by 3 bases and J by 6 bases; unmatched bases: 11. The CDR3 consists of 15 residues. Germline loops: CDR1 MNHEY, CDR2 SMNVEV (reference sequence).

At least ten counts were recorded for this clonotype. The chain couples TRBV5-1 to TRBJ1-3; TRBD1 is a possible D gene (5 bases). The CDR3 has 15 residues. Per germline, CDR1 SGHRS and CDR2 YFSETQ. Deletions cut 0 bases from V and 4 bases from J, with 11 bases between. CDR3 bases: TGCGCCAGCAGCTTGGTGGGGGGAGAAGGAAACACCATATATTTT. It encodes CASSLVGGEGNTIYF. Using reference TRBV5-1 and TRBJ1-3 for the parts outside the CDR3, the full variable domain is KAGVTQTPRYLIKTRGQQVTLSCSPISGHRSVSWYQQTPGQGLQFLFEYFSETQRNKGNFPGRFSGRQFSNSRSEMNVSTLELGDSALYLCASSLVGGEGNTIYFGEGSWLTVV.

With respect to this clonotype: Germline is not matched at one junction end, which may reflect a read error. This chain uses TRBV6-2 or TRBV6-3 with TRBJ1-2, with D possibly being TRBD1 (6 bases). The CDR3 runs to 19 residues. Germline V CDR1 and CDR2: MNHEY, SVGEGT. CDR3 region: CASSERRPGRGAMDYGYTF. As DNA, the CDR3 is TGTGCCAGCAGTGAAAGACGACCGGGACGGGGGGCGATGGACTATGGATACACCTTC.

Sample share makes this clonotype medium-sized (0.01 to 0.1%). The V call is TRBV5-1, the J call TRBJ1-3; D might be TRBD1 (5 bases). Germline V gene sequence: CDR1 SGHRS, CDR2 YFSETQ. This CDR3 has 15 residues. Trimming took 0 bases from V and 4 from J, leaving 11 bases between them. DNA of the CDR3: TGCGCCAGCAGCTTGGCCTCTGGGGACGGAAACACCATATATTTT. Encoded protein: CASSLASGDGNTIYF. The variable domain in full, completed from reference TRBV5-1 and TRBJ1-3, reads KAGVTQTPRYLIKTRGQQVTLSCSPISGHRSVSWYQQTPGQGLQFLFEYFSETQRNKGNFPGRFSGRQFSNSRSEMNVSTLELGDSALYLCASSLASGDGNTIYFGEGSWLTVV.

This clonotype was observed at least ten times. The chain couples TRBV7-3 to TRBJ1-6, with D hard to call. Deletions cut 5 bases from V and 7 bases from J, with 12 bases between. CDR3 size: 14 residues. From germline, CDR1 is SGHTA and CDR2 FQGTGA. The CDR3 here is CASSAGAGNSPLHF. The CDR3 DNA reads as TGTGCCAGCAGCGCCGGAGCGGGGAATTCACCCCTCCACTTT.

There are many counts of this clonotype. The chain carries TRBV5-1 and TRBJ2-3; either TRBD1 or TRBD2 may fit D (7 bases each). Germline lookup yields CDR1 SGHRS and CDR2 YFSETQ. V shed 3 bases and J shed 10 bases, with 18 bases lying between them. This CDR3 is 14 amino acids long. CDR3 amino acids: CASSSTRGAGAQYF. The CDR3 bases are TGCGCCAGCAGCTCCACCAGGGGGGCGGGGGCGCAGTATTTT.

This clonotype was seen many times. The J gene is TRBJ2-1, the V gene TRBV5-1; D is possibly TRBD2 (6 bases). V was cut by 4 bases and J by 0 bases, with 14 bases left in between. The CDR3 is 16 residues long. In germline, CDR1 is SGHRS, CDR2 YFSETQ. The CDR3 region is CASSPGRGLSYNEQFF. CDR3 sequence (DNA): TGCGCCAGCAGCCCCGGGCGGGGCCTCTCCTACAATGAGCAGTTCTTC.

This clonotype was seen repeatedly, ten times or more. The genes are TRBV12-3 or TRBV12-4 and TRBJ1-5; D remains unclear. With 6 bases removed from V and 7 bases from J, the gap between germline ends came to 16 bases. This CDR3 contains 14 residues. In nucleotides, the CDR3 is TGTGCCAGCAGCCCCCGGGGAGGAATACAGCCCCAGCATTTT. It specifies CASSPRGGIQPQHF.

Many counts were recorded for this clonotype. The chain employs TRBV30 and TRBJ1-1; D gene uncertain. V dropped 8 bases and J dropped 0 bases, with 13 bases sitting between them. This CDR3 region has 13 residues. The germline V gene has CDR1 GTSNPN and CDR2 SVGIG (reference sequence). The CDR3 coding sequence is TGTGCCGGCAAGAGTGCGGTGAACACTGAAGCTTTCTTT. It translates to CAGKSAVNTEAFF.

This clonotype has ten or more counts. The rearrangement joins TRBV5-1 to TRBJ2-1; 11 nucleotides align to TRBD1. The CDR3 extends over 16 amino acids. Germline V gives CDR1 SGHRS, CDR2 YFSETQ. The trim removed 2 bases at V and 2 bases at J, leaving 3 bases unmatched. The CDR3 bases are TGCGCCAGCAGCTTAAAGGGACAGGGGGCCTACAATGAGCAGTTCTTC. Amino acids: CASSLKGQGAYNEQFF.

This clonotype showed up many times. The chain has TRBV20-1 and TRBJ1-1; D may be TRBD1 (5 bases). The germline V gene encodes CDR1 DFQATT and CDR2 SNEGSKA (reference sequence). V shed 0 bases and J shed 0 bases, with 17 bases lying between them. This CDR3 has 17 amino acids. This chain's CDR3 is CSAREVVGVRLNTEAFF. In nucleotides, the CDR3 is TGCAGTGCTAGAGAAGTGGTAGGGGTTAGATTGAACACTGAAGCTTTCTTT.

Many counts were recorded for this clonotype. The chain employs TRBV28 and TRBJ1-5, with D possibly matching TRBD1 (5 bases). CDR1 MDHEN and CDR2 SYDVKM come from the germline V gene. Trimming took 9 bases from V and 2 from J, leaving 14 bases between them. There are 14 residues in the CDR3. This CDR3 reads CASGWDLGNQPQHF. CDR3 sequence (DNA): TGTGCCAGTGGATGGGACCTGGGCAATCAGCCCCAGCATTTT.

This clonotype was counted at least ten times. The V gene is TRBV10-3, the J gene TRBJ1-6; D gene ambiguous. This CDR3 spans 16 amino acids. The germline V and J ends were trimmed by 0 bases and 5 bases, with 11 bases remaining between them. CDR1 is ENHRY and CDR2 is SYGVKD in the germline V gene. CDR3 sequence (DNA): TGTGCCATCAGTGAGTCGCTGTCCAGGCATAATTCACCCCTCCACTTT. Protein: CAISESLSRHNSPLHF.